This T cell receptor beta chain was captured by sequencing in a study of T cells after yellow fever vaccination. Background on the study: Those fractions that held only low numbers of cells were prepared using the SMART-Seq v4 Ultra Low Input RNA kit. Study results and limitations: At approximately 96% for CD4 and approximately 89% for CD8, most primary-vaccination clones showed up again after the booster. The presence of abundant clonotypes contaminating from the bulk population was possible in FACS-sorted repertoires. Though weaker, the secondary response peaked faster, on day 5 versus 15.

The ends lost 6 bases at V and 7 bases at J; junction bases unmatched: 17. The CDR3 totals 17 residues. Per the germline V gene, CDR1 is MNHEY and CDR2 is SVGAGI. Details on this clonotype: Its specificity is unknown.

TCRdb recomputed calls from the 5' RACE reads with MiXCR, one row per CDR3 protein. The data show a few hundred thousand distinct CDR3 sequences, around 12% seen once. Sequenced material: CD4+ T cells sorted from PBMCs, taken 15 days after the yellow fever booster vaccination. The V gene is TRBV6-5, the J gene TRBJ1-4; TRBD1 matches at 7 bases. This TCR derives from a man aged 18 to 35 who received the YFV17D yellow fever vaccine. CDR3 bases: TGTGCCAGCAGCTACATATCCGTGGGGACAGCGATTGAAAAACTGTTTTTT. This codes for CASSYISVGTAIEKLFF.